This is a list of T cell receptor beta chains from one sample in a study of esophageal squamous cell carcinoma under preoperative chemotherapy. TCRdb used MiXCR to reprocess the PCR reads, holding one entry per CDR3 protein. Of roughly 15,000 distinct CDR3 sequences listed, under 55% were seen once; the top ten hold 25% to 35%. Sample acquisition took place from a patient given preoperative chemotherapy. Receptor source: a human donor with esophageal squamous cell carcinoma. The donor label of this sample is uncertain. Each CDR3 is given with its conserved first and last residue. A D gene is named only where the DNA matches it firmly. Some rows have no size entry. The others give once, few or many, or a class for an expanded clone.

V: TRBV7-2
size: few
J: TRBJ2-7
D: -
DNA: TGTGCCAGCAGCTTAGGGGTTAAGTCCTACGAGCAGTACTTC
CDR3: CASSLGVKSYEQYF

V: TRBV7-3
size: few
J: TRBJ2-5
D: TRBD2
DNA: TGTGCCAGCAGCGCTGCTAGCGGTGACAAAGATACGCAGTATTTC
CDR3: CASSAASGDKDTQYF

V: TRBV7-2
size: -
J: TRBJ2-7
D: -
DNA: TGTGCCAGCAGCTTAGGAGGGTCACAGGGTCCGCGGCAGTACTTC
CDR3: CASSLGGSQGPRQYF

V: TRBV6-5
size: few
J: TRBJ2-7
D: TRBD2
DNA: TGTGCCAGCAGTTACGATCCGGGAGGACCAACCTACGAGCAGTACTTC
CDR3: CASSYDPGGPTYEQYF

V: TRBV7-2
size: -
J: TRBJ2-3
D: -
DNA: TGTGCCTGCGGGGGACGAGAGGGGGGGAGCACAGATACGCAGTATTTC
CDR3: CACGGREGGSTDTQYF

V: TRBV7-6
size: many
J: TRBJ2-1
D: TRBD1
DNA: TGTGCCAGCAGCTTATGGACAGGGAACAATGAGCAGTTCTTC
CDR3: CASSLWTGNNEQFF

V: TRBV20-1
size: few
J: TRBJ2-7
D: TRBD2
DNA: TGCAGTGCTCCTACCTACACTAGCGGGGGCTACGAGCAGTACTTC
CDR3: CSAPTYTSGGYEQYF

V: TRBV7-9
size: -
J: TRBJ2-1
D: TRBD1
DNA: TGTGCCAGCAGCTTAGCGCACAGGGGAAGGGGCGACAATGAGCAGTTCTTC
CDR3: CASSLAHRGRGDNEQFF

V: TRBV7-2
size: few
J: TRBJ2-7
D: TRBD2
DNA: TGTGCCAGCAGCCACGGGACTACCTACGAGCAGTACTTC
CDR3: CASSHGTTYEQYF

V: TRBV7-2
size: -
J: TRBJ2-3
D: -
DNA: TGTGCCAGCAGCGCACCGGGGCTGGGGAGCACAGATACTCAGTATTTT
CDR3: CASSAPGLGSTDTQYF